This is a list of T cell receptor beta chains from one sample in a study of cytotoxic CD8 clonotypes in ibrutinib-treated CLL. Libraries were prepared by immunoSEQ multiplex PCR; TCRdb keeps only in-frame clonotypes and omits some of them. Of tens of thousands of clones detected, over 60% appear once; the ten largest clones hold about 22%. Sequenced here: PBMCs, sampled after 24 months of ibrutinib treatment. The receptors shown here come from a human donor with chronic lymphocytic leukemia. Both conserved end residues are part of each CDR3. The D gene is left open where the match is weak. Size values are once, few and many counts, or a class for expanded clones, and some rows have none.

CDR3 DNA	CDR3 protein	clone size	V gene	J gene	D gene
TGTGCCAGCAGCTTAAGGGGGGACGGCTACACCTTC	CASSLRGDGYTF	many	TRBV7-8	TRBJ1-2	NA
TGCGCCAGCAGCCTACCGGGACAGCTTAACTATGGCTACACCTTC	CASSLPGQLNYGYTF	few	TRBV4-1	TRBJ1-2	TRBD1
TGTGCCAGCAGCGTAGGACTAGCGGGACGCACCGGGGAGCTGTTTTTT	CASSVGLAGRTGELFF	NA	TRBV9	TRBJ2-2	TRBD2
TGTGCCAGCAGCTTAGCGGGGGGACAAGAGACCCAGTACTTC	CASSLAGGQETQYF	NA	TRBV7-2	TRBJ2-5	NA
TGCAGCGTGAGGGGGACAGCGAACACCGGGGAGCTGTTTTTT	CSVRGTANTGELFF	NA	TRBV29-1	TRBJ2-2	TRBD1
TGTGCCAGCAGCGCCTGGGTCGATACGCAGTATTTT	CASSAWVDTQYF	NA	TRBV2	TRBJ2-3	NA
TGCGCCAGCAGCCTGAACTTCCCGGGGGAGACCCAGTACTTC	CASSLNFPGETQYF	NA	TRBV5-1	TRBJ2-5	NA
TGTGCCTGGGACAGGTCGAACACTGAAGCTTTCTTT	CAWDRSNTEAFF	NA	TRBV30	TRBJ1-1	NA
TGTGCCATCAGTACAGGTTTTGGCTACACCTTC	CAISTGFGYTF	few	TRBV10-3	TRBJ1-2	NA
TGTGCCACCAGGACAGCGAACTATGGCTACACCTTC	CATRTANYGYTF	few	TRBV6-1	TRBJ1-2	NA
TGCGCCAGCAGCCCCTTCGGGACTAGCAAAGACGAGCAGTACTTC	CASSPFGTSKDEQYF	NA	TRBV5-1	TRBJ2-7	TRBD2
TGTGCCAGCAGTTGGGGACGGACTAATAGCAATCAGCCCCAGCATTTT	CASSWGRTNSNQPQHF	NA	TRBV2	TRBJ1-5	NA
TGTGCCAGCATACAGTGGAGGGGCTATGGCCACACCTTC	CASIQWRGYGHTF	NA	TRBV5-6	TRBJ1-2	NA
TGCGCCAGCAGCTTGGCAGGGGGGCCAGAGACCCAGTACTTC	CASSLAGGPETQYF	NA	TRBV5-1	TRBJ2-5	NA
TGTGCCAGCTCACATAACAGTGAAGCTTTCTTT	CASSHNSEAFF	once	TRBV18	TRBJ1-1	NA
TGTGCCAGCAGCTTAGCTCTCGGGGGACGAGGTCAGCCCCAGCATTTT	CASSLALGGRGQPQHF	many	TRBV7-6	TRBJ1-5	NA
TGTGCCAGCAGCGACGCACTAGGGAATAGCAATCAGCCCCAGCATTTT	CASSDALGNSNQPQHF	NA	TRBV7-2	TRBJ1-5	NA
TGTGCCAGCAGTTTATCACGGGGCAGCTTCTCGGCGGGTGAGCAGTTCTTC	CASSLSRGSFSAGEQFF	medium-sized	TRBV28	TRBJ2-1	NA
TGTGCCAGCAGCCTACTGGGGAGACGGCCCGGTTACGAGCAGTACTTC	CASSLLGRRPGYEQYF	NA	TRBV7-8	TRBJ2-7	NA
TGTGCCAGCAGGAACAACAGGGCTAGGATTTCCTACGAGCAGTACTTC	CASRNNRARISYEQYF	NA	TRBV27	TRBJ2-7	NA
TGTGCCAGCTCACCAGGGGGGGAGCAGTACTTC	CASSPGGEQYF	NA	TRBV18	TRBJ2-7	NA
TGCGCCAGCAGCCAAGAGGGAGGAAATCAGCCCCAGCATTTT	CASSQEGGNQPQHF	NA	TRBV4-1	TRBJ1-5	NA
TGTGCCAGCAGCGCGGGACTCAACACCTACGAGCAGTACTTC	CASSAGLNTYEQYF	NA	TRBV7-6	TRBJ2-7	NA
TGTGCCAGCAGCTTCAGAGGGGGCGATACGCAGTATTTT	CASSFRGGDTQYF	NA	TRBV5-6	TRBJ2-3	TRBD1
TGTGCCAGCAGCGTAGAGCCTAAAGCAGACCTAGCGGGAGGAGGTACGCAGTATTTT	CASSVEPKADLAGGGTQYF	NA	TRBV9	TRBJ2-3	TRBD2
TGTGCCAGCAGGGCAGGGATGGAATCGTACGAGCAGTACTTC	CASRAGMESYEQYF	NA	TRBV2	TRBJ2-7	NA
TGTGCCAGTGGACTGGGGTCCCGGGGCTACACCTTC	CASGLGSRGYTF	once	TRBV19	TRBJ1-2	NA
TGCGCCAGCAGCCAAGATCCCGCGGCAGCCTATGGCTACACCTTC	CASSQDPAAAYGYTF	NA	TRBV4-1	TRBJ1-2	NA
TGTGCCAGCAGTTTGGGCCTTACCGGGACAGGGACATTGTCACCCCTCCACTTT	CASSLGLTGTGTLSPLHF	NA	TRBV27	TRBJ1-6	TRBD1
TGCGCCAGCAGATCCGGGCCTGTCTTGACAGATACGCAGTATTTT	CASRSGPVLTDTQYF	NA	TRBV5-1	TRBJ2-3	NA
TGTGCCTCCACGGGGGATAAGGAACTAGCGGCGATAAGGAGCTCCTACGAGCAGTACTTC	CASTGDKELAAIRSSYEQYF	NA	TRBV21-1	TRBJ2-7	NA